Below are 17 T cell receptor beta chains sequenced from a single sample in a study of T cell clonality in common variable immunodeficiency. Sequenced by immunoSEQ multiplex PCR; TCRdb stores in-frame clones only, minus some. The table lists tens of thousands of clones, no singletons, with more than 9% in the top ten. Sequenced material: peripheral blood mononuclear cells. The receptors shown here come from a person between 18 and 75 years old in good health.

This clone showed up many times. The CDR3 loop reads CASSDLNGGLSYEQYF. The part of the CDR3 DNA that was read is TGTGCCAGCAGCGACCTTAACGGGGGACTCTCCTACGAG. The chain links TRBV6-2 or TRBV6-3 to TRBJ2-7, with D perhaps TRBD2 (6 bases). The read is 3 residues too short to cover the CDR3 end, so that end is filled in from the germline J gene. The germline gives CDR1 MNHEY, CDR2 SVGEGT. The CDR3 runs 16 residues. Trimming cost V 6 bases and J 0 bases, with 18 bases left between them.

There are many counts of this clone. CDR3 amino acids: CAISEFGPYGYTF. CDR3 bases read: TGTGCCATCAGTGAGTTTGGGCCTTATGGC. The chain combines TRBV10-3 with TRBJ1-2; D not certain. The sequenced fragment ends 3 residues before the CDR3 boundary, so the rest is inferred from the germline J gene. CDR3 length equals 13 residues. Germline loops: CDR1 ENHRY, CDR2 SYGVKD. Trimming took 1 base from V and 5 from J, leaving 8 bases between them.

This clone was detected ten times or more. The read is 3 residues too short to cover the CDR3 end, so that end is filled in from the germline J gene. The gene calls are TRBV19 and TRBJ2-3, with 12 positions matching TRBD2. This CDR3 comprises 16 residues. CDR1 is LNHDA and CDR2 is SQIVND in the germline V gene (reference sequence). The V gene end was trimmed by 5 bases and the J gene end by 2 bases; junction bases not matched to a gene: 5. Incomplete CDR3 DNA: TGTGCCAGTAGTCCGACTAGCGGGGGAGCCACAGATACG. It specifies CASSPTSGGATDT. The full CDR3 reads CASSPTSGGATDTQYF.

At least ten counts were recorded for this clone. The CDR3 loop is CATSRGTGSGTEAFF. CDR3 bases read: TGTGCCACCAGCAGAGGAACGGGTTCGGGCACTGAA. The gene calls are TRBV15 and TRBJ1-1; unclear D gene. The observed sequence ends 3 residues before the CDR3 terminus, with the missing tail filled in from the germline J gene. The germline V gene has CDR1 LNHNV and CDR2 YYDKDF (reference sequence). Deletions cut 1 base from V and 4 bases from J, with 13 bases between. This CDR3 is built from 15 residues.

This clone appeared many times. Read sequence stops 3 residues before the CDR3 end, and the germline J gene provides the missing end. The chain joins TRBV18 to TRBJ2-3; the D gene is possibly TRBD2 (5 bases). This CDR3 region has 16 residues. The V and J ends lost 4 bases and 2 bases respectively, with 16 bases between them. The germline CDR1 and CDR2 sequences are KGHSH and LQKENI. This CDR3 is CASSLNAADLTDTQYF. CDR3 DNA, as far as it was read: TGTGCCAGCTCACTTAATGCAGCGGACCTCACAGATACG. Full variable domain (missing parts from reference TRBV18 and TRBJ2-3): NAGVMQNPRHLVRRRGQEARLRCSPMKGHSHVYWYRQLPEEGLKFMVYLQKENIIDESGMPKERFSAEFPKEGPSILRIQQVVRGDSAAYFCASSLNAADLTDTQYFGPGTRLTVL.

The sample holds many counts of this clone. Incomplete CDR3 DNA: TGTGCCAGCAGTGAATTTGGGGCAGTGGGCAATCAGCCC. Translation: CASSEFGAVGNQP. The full CDR3 reads CASSEFGAVGNQPQHF. The chain employs TRBV2 and TRBJ1-5, with D tentatively TRBD1 (5 bases). The read ends 3 residues shy of where the CDR3 ends; the end is completed using the germline J gene. This CDR3 region has 16 residues. Looked up from germline, CDR1 is SNHLY and CDR2 is FYNNEI. V was pared by 2 bases and J by 2 bases, with 13 bases between.

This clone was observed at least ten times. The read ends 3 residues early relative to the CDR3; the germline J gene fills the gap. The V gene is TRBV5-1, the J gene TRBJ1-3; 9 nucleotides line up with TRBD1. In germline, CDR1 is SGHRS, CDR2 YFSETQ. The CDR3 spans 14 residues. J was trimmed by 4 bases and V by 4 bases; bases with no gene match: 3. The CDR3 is CASSPGQGGNTIYF. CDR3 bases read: TGCGCCAGCAGCCCGGGACAGGGAGGAAACACC.

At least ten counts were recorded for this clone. The covered CDR3 bases are TGTGCCAGCCTTCCCCTGACCGGGGAG. Amino acids: CASLPLTGE. The whole CDR3 protein is CASLPLTGELFF. The chain links TRBV7-9 to TRBJ2-2; no clear D. The CDR3 goes on 3 residues after the read ends, and that part is filled in from the germline J gene. Trimming removed 8 bases at V and 5 bases at J, with 9 bases between. Germline V gene sequence: CDR1 SEHNR, CDR2 FQNEAQ (reference sequence). The CDR3 totals 12 residues.

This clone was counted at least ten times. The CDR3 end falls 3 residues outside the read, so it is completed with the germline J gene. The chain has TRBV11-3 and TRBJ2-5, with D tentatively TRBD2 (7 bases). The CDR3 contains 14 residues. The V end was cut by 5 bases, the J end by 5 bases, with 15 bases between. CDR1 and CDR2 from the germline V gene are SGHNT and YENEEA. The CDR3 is CASSQPGGRETQYF. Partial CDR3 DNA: TGTGCCAGCAGCCAGCCCGGGGGGCGGGAGACC.

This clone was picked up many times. The part of the CDR3 DNA that was read is TGCAGCGTTGCCAGGGGGTCTCACGAG. Encoded protein: CSVARGSHE. The entire CDR3 is CSVARGSHEQYF. The chain recombines TRBV29-1 with TRBJ2-7, with 7 positions matching TRBD1. The read falls 3 residues short of the CDR3 end, and the missing part is taken from the germline J gene. Germline assignment: CDR1 SQVTM and CDR2 ANQGSEA. With 4 bases clipped from V and 5 bases from J, the junction kept 5 bases outside the gene matches. The CDR3 consists of 12 residues.

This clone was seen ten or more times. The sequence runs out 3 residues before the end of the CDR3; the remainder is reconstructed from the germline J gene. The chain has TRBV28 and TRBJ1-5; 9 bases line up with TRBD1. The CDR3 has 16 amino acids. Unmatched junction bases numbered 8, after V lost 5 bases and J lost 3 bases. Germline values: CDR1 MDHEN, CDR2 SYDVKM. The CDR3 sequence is CASSGTTGGFNQPQHF. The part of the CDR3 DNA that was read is TGTGCCAGCAGTGGAACGACAGGGGGGTTCAATCAGCCC.

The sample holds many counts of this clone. This chain's CDR3 is CSARVGTSGNTGELFF. The sequenced CDR3 bases are TGCAGTGCTAGAGTCGGGACTAGCGGGAACACCGGGGAG. The V gene is TRBV20-1, the J gene TRBJ2-2, with 11 bases fitting TRBD2. The sequenced fragment ends 3 residues before the CDR3 boundary, so the rest is inferred from the germline J gene. There are 16 residues in the CDR3. V dropped 1 base and J dropped 1; count of bases not matched to a gene: 2. Germline V gene sequence: CDR1 DFQATT, CDR2 SNEGSKA (reference sequence).

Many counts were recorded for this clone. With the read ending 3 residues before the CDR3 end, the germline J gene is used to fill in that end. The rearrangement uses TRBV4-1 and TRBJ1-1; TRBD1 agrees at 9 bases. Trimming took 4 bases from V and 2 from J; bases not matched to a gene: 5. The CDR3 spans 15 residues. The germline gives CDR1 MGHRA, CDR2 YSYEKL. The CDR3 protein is CASSPWDRANTEAFF. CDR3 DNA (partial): TGCGCCAGCAGCCCTTGGGACAGGGCCAACACTGAA.

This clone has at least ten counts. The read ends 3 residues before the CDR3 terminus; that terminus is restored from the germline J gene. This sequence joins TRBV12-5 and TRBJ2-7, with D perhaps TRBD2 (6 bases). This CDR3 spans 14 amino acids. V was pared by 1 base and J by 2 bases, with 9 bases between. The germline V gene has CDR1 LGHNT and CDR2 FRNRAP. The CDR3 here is CASGLAGEAYEQYF. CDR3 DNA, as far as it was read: TGTGCTAGTGGTTTGGCGGGGGAGGCCTACGAG.

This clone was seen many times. CDR3 region: CASSSVGQGAGANVLTF. The DNA read from the CDR3 is TGTGCCAGCAGTTCCGTAGGACAGGGGGCCGGGGCCAACGTC. The chain joins TRBV28 to TRBJ2-6, with 11 nucleotides matching TRBD1. The CDR3 is cut off 3 residues early in the read; its end comes from the germline J gene. The CDR3 consists of 17 residues. From germline, CDR1 is MDHEN and CDR2 SYDVKM. The junction had 6 bases not matched to a gene; V was cut back by 4 bases and J by 4 bases.

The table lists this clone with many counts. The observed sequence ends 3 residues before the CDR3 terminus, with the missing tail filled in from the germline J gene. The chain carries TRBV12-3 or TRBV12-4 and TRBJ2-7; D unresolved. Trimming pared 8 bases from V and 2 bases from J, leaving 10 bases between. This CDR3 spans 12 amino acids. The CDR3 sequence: CASRGSAYEQYF. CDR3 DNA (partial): TGTGCCAGCCGCGGCAGCGCCTACGAG.

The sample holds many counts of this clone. Here the CDR3 reads CAWTSVQNSPLHF. The CDR3 bases that were read are TGTGCCTGGACTTCGGTTCAAAATTCACCC. The rearrangement joins TRBV30 to TRBJ1-6; D gene unclear. The CDR3 extends 3 residues past the end of the read, so its final part is completed from the germline J gene. Germline-derived CDR1 and CDR2 are GTSNPN and SVGIG (reference sequence). Trimming left V 4 bases short and J 7 bases short, with 11 bases between. The CDR3 is 13 residues long.